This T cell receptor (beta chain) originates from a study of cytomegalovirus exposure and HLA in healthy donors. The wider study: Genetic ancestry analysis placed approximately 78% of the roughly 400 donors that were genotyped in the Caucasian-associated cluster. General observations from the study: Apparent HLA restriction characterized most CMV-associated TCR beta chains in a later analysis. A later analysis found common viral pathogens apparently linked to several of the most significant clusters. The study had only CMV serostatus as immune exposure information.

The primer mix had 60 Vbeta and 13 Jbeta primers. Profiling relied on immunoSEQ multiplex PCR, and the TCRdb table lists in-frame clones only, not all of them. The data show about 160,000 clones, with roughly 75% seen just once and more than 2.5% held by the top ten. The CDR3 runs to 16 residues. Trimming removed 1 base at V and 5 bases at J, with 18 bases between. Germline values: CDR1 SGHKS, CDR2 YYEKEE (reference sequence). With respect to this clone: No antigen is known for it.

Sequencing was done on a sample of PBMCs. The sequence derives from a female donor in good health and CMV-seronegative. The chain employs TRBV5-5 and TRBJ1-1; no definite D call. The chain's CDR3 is CASSLRRTREGTEAFF. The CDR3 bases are TGTGCCAGCAGCTTGCGGAGGACCCGGGAAGGGACTGAAGCTTTCTTT.